The source of this TCR beta chain is a study of T cell responses to AZD1222 COVID-19 vaccine (dated by TCRdb to the early 2020s). For the study in its entirety: AZD1222 recipients with second doses at about 4 weeks or about 12 weeks were pooled, because spike-specific TCR depth and breadth did not differ between schedules. Trial participants were enrolled into age subgroups of 18-55, 56-69 and 70-plus years, which contained 148, 28 and 57 TCR-sequenced participants, respectively. A total of about 230 trial participants underwent TCR sequencing, of whom approximately 210 received two doses of AZD1222 and some 26 received two doses of the MenACWY control vaccine. Study-wide findings and limitations: Participants were mostly white British and included more females than males, and it was suggested by the authors that clonal diversity may have been underestimated. Epitopes outside the regions mutated in the B.1.351 and B.1.1.7 variants were reportedly recognized by nearly half of the unique spike-specific TCRs. Because no samples from the day 14 peak response were available, repertoires could be characterized only after the peak T cell response. After two AZD1222 doses, spike-specific TCR breadth and depth were significantly higher than at day 0 and than in MenACWY recipients. Conclusions about previously exposed vaccinees were limited because only a handful of AZD1222 recipients were SARS-CoV-2 seropositive at baseline. CD4 TCRs associated with the vaccine covered the entire spike protein, and the dominant responses were in regions 160-218 and 743-854. The 56-69-year group was small, and its depth increase did not reach significance, likely because of low power.

The time point tag for this specimen amounts to: baseline before first vaccination. The vaccinee samples were drawn from two UK trials, COV001 and COV002, one of which was a single-blind randomized controlled phase 2/3 trial testing AZD1222 (ChAdOx1 nCoV-19) in healthy adults. Trial participant PBMC samples were collected at day 0 and day 28 after the second dose for TCRbeta chain sequencing. A word on this clone: This clone's antigen is unknown. Per-base quality was not reported, and no clone a single base away is much larger than it.

The CDR3 regions of human TCRbeta chains were subjected to immunosequencing. Per the authors' processing: Repertoire TCRs were checked for matches against a reference library of SARS-CoV-2-specific TCRs that had been generated using the MIRA antigen-specificity platform. Breadth was defined as the fraction of unique TCRs that were SARS-CoV-2-associated. Depth was defined as the fraction of total T cells that were SARS-CoV-2-associated. Using the MIRA data, each spike-specific TCR was assigned both to the spike region to which the TCR was reactive and to a CD4 or CD8 class. Log10-transformed breadth and depth values were compared by one-way ANOVA with Sidak's multiple comparisons tests. Not all clones reach the TCRdb copy of this immuneACCESS table, which keeps in-frame sequences only. Checked studies attribute under half of the gap to unresolved V genes and leave the rest unexplained. That table supplies the V and J calls and clone size; D and trimming were determined from the DNA. A total of 95,000 to 120,000 clones appear in this sample, 85% to 90% of them only once. The biggest ten clones account for approximately 3% of the sample.

Sample: peripheral blood, taken on day 0 of AZD1222 vaccination. The clonotype originates from an adult in good health.

The DNA reads as follows: TGTGCCAGCAGTGAGTTAATGAGGCCCGGGGCTAACTATGGCTACACCTTC. Its protein reads: CASSELMRPGANYGYTF. This chain is built from TRBV6-1 and TRBJ1-2, with the D gene too uncertain to name. Including cysteine and phenylalanine, the CDR3 has 17 amino acids. Only CDR3 DNA is held: 51 bases, read in frame from base 1. The junction shows trimming of 3 bases on V and 0 bases on J, plus 17 bases between the germline ends. The germline V gene provides CDR1 MNHNS and CDR2 SASEGT.